This entry describes one T cell receptor beta chain. No antigen is known for it. This sample is drawn from a study of CD4 T cells in relation to SARS-CoV-2 and coronaviruses. The CDR3 runs to 15 residues. J lost 7 bases, V lost 6 bases, and 5 bases had no gene match. Germline CDR1 reads SEHNR; CDR2 reads FQNEAQ (reference sequence). The unexposed donors gave CD4+ T cells in about 2011-2019, prior to COVID-19. The cells were cultured for about ten days before CD4+ T cells were isolated. Testing used SARS-CoV-2 S/N and four cold-coronavirus spikes on unexposed-donor CD4+ T cells, cells permitting. TCRdb keeps only in-frame clones here, not all; method: immunoSEQ multiplex PCR. The repertoire consists of approximately 17,000 clones, with 79% occurring once and the leading ten covering around 9.9%.

The receptor comes from a human donor in good health. The V gene is TRBV7-9, the J gene TRBJ2-1, with 14 nucleotides matching TRBD2. The sequencing sample was made of CD4+ T cells from PBMCs, cultured in vitro. The CDR3 DNA reads TGTGCCAGCAGACCGACTAGCGGGGGGGCAAATGAGCAGTTCTTC. Its protein product is CASRPTSGGANEQFF.